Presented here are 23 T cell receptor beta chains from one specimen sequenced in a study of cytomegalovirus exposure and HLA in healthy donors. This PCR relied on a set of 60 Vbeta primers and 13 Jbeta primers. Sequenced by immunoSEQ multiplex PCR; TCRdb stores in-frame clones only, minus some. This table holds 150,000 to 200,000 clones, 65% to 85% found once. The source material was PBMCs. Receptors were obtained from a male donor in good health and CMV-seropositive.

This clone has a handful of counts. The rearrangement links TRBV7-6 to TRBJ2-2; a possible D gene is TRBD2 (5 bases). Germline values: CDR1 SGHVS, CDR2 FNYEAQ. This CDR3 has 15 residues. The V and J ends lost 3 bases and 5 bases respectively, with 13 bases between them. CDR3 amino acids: CASSFGGTVTGELFF. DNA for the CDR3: TGTGCCAGCAGCTTTGGAGGAACGGTGACCGGGGAGCTGTTTTTT.

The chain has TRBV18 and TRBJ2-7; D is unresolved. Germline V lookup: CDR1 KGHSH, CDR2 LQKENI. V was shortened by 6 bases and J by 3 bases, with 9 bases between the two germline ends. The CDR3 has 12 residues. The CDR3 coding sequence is TGTGCCAGCTCGGTGAGACTCTACGAGCAGTACTTC. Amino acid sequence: CASSVRLYEQYF.

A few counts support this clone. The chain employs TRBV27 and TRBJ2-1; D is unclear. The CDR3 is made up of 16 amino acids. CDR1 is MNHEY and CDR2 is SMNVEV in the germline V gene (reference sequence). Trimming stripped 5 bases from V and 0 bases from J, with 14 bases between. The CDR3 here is CASSALTGFSYNEQFF. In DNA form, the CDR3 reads TGTGCCAGCAGTGCCTTGACCGGGTTCTCCTACAATGAGCAGTTCTTC.

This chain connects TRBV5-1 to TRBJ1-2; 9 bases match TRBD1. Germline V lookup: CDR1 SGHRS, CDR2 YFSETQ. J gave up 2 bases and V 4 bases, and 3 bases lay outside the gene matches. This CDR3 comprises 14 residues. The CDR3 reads CASSPGQGNYGYTF. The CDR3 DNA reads TGCGCCAGCAGCCCCGGACAGGGGAACTATGGCTACACCTTC.

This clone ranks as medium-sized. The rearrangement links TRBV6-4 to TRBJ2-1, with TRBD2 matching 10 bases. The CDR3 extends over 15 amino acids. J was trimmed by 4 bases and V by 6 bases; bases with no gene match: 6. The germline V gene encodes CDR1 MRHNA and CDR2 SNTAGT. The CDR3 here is CASSPGTSDYNEQFF. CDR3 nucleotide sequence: TGTGCCAGCAGCCCCGGGACTAGCGATTACAATGAGCAGTTCTTC.

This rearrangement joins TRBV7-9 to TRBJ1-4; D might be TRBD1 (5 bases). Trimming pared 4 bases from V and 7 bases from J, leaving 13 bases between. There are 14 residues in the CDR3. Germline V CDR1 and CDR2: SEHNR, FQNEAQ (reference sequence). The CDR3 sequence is CASSWDFTREKLFF. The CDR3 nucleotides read TGTGCCAGCAGCTGGGACTTCACCCGTGAAAAACTGTTTTTT.

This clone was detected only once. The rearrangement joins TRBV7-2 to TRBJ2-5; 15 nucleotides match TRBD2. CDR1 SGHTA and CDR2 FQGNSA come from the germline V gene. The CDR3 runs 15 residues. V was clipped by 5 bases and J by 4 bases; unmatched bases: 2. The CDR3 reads CASSLGLAGGETQYF. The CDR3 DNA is TGTGCCAGCAGCCTGGGACTAGCGGGAGGAGAGACCCAGTACTTC.

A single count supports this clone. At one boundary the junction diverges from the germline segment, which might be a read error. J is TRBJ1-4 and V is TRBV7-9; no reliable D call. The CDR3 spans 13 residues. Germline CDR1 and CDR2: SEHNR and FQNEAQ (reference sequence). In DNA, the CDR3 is TGTTCCAGCAGCTCCACTCAATGGGAAAAACTGTTTTTT. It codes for CSSSSTQWEKLFF.

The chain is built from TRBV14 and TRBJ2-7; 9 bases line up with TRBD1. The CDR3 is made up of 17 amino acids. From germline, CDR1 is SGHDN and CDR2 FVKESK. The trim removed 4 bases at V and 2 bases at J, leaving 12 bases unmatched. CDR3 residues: CASSPGTGRFTPYEQYF. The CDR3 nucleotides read TGTGCCAGCAGCCCCGGGACAGGGCGTTTTACCCCCTACGAGCAGTACTTC.

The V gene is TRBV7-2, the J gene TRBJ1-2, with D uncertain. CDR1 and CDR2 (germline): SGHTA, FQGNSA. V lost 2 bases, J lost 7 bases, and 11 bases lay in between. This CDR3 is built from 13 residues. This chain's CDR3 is CASSLSRLGGYTF. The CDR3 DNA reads TGTGCCAGCAGCTTATCCAGGCTGGGTGGCTACACCTTC.

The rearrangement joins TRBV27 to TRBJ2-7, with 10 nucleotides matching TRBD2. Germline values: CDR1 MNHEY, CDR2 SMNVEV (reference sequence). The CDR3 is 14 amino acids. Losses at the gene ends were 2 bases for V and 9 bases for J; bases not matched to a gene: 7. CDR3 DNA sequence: TGTGCCAGCAGTTTACTAGCGGGAGTAGGGGGGCAGTACTTC. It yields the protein CASSLLAGVGGQYF.

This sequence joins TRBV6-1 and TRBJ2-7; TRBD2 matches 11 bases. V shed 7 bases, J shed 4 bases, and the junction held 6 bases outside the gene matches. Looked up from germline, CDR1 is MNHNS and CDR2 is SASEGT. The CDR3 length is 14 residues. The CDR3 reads CASKLLAGAYEQYF. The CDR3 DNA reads TGTGCCAGCAAGTTACTAGCGGGAGCTTACGAGCAGTACTTC.

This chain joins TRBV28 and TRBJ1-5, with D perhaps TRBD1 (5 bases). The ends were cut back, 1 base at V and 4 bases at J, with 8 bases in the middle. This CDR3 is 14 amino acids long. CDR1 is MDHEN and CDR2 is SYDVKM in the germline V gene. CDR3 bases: TGTGCCAGCAGTTTATTGGGGGGGAATCAGCCCCAGCATTTT. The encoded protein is CASSLLGGNQPQHF.

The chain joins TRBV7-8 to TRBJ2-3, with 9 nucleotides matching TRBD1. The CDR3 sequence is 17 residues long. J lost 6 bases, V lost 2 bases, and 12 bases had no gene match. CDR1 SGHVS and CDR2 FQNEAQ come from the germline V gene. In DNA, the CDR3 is TGTGCCAGCAGCTTACCCCAGACAGGGGGGGAAGGGGATACGCAGTATTTT. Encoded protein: CASSLPQTGGEGDTQYF.

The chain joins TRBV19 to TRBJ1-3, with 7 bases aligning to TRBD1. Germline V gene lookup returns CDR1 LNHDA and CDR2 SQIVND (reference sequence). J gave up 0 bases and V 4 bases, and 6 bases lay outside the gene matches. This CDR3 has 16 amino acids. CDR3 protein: CASSRPGQLSGNTIYF. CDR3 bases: TGTGCCAGTAGTAGGCCGGGACAGCTCTCTGGAAACACCATATATTTT.

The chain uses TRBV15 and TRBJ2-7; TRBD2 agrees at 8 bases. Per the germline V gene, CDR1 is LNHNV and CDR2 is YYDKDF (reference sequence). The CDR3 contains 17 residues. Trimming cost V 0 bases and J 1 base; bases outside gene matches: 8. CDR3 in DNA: TGTGCCACCAGCAGAGATCGGGGTAGCGGGAATTCCTACGAGCAGTACTTC. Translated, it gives CATSRDRGSGNSYEQYF.

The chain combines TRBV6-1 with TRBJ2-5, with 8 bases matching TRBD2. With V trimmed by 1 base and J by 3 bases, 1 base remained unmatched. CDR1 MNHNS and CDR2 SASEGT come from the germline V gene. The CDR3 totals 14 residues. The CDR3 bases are TGTGCCAGCAGTGAAGGGACTAGCAAAGAGACCCAGTACTTC. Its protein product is CASSEGTSKETQYF.

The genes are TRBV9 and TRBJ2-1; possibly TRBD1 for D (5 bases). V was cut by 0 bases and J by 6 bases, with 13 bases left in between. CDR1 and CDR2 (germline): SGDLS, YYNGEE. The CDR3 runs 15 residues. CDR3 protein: CASSVGAGNSNEQFF. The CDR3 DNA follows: TGTGCCAGCAGCGTAGGCGCAGGGAATAGCAATGAGCAGTTCTTC.

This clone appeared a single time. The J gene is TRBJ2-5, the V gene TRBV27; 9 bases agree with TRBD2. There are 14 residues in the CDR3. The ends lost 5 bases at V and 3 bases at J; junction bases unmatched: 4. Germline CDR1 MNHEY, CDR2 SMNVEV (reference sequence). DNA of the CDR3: TGTGCCAGCAGTCCGAGACTAGCGGAAGAGACCCAGTACTTC. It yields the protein CASSPRLAEETQYF.

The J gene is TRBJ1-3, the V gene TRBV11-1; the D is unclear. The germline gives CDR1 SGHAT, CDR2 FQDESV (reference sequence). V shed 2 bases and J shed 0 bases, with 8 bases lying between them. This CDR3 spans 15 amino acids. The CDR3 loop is CASSLRQASGNTIYF. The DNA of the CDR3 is TGTGCCAGCAGCTTACGACAAGCCTCTGGAAACACCATATATTTT. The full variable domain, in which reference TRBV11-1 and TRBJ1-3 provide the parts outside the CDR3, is EAEVAQSPRYKITEKSQAVAFWCDPISGHATLYWYRQILGQGPELLVQFQDESVVDDSQLPKDRFSAERLKGVDSTLKIQPAELGDSAMYLCASSLRQASGNTIYFGEGSWLTVV.

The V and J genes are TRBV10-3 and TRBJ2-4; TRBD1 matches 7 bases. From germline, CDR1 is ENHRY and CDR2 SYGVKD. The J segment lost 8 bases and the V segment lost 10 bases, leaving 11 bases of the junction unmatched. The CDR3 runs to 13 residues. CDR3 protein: CATYSRGTDIQYF. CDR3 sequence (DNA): TGTGCCACCTATTCAAGGGGGACAGACATTCAGTACTTC.

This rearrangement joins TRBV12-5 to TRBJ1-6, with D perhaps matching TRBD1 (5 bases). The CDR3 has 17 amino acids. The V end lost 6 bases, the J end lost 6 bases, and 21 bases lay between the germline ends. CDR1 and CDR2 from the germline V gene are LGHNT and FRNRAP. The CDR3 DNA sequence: TGTGCTAGTGGCTTTGCAGGGCTCGGAGGGAGTAATTCACCCCTCCACTTT. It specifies CASGFAGLGGSNSPLHF.

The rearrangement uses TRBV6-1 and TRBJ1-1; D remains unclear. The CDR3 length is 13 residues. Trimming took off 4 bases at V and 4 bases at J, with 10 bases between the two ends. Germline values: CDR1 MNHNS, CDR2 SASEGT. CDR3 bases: TGTGCCAGCAGTGTATCAGAGGGCACTGAAGCTTTCTTT. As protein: CASSVSEGTEAFF.